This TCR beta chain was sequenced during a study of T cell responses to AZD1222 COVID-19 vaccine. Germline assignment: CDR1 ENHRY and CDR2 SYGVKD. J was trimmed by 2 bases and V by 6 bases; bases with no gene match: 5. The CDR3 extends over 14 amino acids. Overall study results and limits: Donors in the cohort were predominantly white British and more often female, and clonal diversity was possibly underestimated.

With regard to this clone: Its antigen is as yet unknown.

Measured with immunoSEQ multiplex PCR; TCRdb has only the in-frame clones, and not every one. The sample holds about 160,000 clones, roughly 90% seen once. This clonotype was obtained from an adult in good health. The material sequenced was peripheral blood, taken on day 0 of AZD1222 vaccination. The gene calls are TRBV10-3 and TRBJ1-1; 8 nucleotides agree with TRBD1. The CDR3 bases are TGTGCCATCAGCCGGACAGGGTTTAACACTGAAGCTTTCTTT. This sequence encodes CAISRTGFNTEAFF.